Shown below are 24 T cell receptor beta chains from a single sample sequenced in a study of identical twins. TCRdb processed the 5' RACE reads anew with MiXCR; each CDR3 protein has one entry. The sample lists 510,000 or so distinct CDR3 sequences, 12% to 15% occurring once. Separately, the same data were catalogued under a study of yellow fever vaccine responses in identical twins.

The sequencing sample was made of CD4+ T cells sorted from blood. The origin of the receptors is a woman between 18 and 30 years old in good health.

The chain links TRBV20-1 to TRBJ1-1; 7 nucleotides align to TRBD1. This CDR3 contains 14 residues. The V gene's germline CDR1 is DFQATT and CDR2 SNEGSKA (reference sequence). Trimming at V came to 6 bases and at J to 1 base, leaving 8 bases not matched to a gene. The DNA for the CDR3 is TGCAGTGCCAAAGCCGGGACAGCGAACACTGAAGCTTTCTTT. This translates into CSAKAGTANTEAFF.

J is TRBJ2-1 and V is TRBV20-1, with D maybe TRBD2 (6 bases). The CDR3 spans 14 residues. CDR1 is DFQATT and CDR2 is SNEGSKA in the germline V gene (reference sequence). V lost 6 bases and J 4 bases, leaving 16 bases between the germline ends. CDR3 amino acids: CSADLAGRYNEQFF. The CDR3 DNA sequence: TGCAGTGCCGATCTCGCGGGGCGTTACAATGAGCAGTTCTTC.

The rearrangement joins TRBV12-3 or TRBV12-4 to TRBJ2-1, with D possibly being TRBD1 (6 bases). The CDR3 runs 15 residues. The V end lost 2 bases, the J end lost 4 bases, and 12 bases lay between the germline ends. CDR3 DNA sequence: TGTGCCAGCAGTTTACGGGCAGGGGCGTACAATGAGCAGTTCTTC. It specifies CASSLRAGAYNEQFF.

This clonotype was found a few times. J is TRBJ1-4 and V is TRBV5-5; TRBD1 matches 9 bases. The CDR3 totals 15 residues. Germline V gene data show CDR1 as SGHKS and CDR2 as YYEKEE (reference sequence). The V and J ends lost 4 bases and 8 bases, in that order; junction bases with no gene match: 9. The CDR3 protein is CASSGTQGAGEKLFF. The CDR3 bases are TGTGCCAGCAGCGGGACACAGGGGGCTGGAGAAAAACTGTTTTTT.

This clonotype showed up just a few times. CDR3 in amino acids: CASRDSDGYGYTF. The CDR3, as DNA: TGTGCCAGCAGAGACTCTGACGGTTATGGCTACACCTTC. The chain uses TRBV6-5 and TRBJ1-2; D uncertain. In germline, CDR1 is MNHEY, CDR2 SVGAGI. CDR3 length equals 13 residues. The germline V and J ends were trimmed by 6 bases and 5 bases, with 13 bases remaining between them.

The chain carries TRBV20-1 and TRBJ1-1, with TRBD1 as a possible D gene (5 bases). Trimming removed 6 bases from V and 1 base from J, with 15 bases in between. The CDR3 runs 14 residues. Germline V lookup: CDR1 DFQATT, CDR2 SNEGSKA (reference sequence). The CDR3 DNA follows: TGCAGTGCGCCGACAGCGACTGGGAACACTGAAGCTTTCTTT. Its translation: CSAPTATGNTEAFF.

The CDR3 DNA follows: TGTGCCAGCAGCTTGGTAGGTCCACTGGATACGCAGTATTTT. Encoded protein: CASSLVGPLDTQYF. The chain links TRBV5-5 to TRBJ2-3; no clear D gene. Trimming shortened V by 0 bases and J by 6 bases, and 11 bases separated the two germline ends. Germline lookup yields CDR1 SGHKS and CDR2 YYEKEE (reference sequence). The CDR3 consists of 14 residues. The full variable domain, rest sourced from reference TRBV5-5 and TRBJ2-3, is DAGVTQSPTHLIKTRGQQVTLRCSPISGHKSVSWYQQVLGQGPQFIFQYYEKEERGRGNFPDRFSARQFPNYSSELNVNALLLGDSALYLCASSLVGPLDTQYFGPGTRLTVL.

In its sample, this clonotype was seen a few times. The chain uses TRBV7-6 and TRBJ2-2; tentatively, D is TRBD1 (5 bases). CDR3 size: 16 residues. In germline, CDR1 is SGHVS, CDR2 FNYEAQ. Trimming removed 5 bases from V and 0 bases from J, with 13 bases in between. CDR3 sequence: CASSPMSTANTGELFF. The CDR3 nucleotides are TGTGCCAGCAGCCCCATGTCGACAGCGAACACCGGGGAGCTGTTTTTT.

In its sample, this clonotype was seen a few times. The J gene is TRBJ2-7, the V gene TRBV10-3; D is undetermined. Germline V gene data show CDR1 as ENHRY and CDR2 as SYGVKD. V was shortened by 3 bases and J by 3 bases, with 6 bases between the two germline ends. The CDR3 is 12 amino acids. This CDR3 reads CAISEMDYEQYF. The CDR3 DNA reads TGTGCCATCAGTGAAATGGACTACGAGCAGTACTTC.

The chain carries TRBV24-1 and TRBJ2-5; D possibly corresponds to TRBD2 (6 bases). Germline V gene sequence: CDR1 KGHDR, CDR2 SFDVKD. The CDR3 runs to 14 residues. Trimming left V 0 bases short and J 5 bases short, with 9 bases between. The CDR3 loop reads CATSDLLEGETQYF. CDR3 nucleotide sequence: TGTGCCACCAGTGATTTGTTGGAGGGGGAGACCCAGTACTTC.

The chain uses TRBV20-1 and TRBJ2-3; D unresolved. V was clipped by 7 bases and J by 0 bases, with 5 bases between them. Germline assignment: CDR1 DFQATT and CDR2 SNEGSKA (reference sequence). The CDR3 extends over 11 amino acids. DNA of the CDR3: TGCAGTGGCAGGAGCACAGATACGCAGTATTTT. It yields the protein CSGRSTDTQYF.

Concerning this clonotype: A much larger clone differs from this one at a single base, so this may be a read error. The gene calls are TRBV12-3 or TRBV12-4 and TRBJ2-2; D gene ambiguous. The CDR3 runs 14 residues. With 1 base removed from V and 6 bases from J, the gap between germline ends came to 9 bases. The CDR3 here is CASSLEGTSGELFF. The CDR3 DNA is TGTGCCAGCAGTTTAGAGGGTACCTCCGGGGAGCTGTTTTTT.

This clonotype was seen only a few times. The CDR3 protein is CSASMVTNTEAFF. For the CDR3, the DNA is TGCAGTGCTAGTATGGTGACAAACACTGAAGCTTTCTTT. The gene calls are TRBV20-1 and TRBJ1-1; D gene ambiguous. The length of the CDR3 is 13 residues. Per the germline V gene, CDR1 is DFQATT and CDR2 is SNEGSKA (reference sequence). V lost 3 bases, J lost 2 bases, and 10 bases lay in between.

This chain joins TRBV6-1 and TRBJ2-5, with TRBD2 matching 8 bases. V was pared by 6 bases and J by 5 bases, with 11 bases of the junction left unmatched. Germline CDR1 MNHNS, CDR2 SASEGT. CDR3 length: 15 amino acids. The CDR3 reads CASRLSGSDGETQYF. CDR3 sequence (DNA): TGTGCCAGCAGGCTCAGCGGGAGTGACGGTGAGACCCAGTACTTC.

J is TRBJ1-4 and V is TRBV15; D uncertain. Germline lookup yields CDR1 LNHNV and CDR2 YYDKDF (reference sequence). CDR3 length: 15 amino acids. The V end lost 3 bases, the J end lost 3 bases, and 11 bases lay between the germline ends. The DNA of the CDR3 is TGTGCCACCAGCAGGTACACGGGCTCTAATGAAAAACTGTTTTTT. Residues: CATSRYTGSNEKLFF.

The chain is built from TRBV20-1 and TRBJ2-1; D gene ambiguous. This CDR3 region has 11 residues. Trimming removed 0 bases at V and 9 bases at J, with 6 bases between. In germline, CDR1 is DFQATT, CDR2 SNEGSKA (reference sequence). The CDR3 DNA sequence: TGCAGTGCTAGAGAGGACGGTGAGCAGTTCTTC. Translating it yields CSAREDGEQFF.

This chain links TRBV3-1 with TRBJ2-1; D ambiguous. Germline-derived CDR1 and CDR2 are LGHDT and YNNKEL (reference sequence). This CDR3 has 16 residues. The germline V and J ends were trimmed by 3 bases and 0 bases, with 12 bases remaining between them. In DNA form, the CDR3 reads TGTGCCAGCAGCCATTCCAGCACCCTCTCCTACAATGAGCAGTTCTTC. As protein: CASSHSSTLSYNEQFF.

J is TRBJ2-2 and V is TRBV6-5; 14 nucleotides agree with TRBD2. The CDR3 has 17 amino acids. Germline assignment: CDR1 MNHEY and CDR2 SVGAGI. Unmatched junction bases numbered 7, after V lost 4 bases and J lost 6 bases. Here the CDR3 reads CASSSGTSGGVAGELFF. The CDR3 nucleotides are TGTGCCAGCAGTTCCGGGACTAGCGGGGGTGTGGCCGGGGAGCTGTTTTTT.

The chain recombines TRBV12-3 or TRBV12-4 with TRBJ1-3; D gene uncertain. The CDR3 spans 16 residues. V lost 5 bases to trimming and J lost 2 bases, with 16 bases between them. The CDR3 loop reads CASSSRFGLAGNTIYF. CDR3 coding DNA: TGTGCCAGCAGTAGCCGCTTTGGGCTTGCTGGAAACACCATATATTTT.

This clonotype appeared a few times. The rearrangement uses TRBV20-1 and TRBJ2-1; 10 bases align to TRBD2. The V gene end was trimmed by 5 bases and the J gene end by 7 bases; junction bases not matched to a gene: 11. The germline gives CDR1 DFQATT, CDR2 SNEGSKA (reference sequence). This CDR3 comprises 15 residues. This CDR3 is CSASATLAGANEQFF. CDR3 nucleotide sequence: TGCAGTGCTTCCGCCACTCTAGCGGGAGCGAATGAGCAGTTCTTC.

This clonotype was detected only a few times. The CDR3 is CASSYSRTAETQYF. The CDR3 DNA sequence: TGTGCCAGCAGTTACTCCCGGACAGCAGAGACCCAGTACTTC. The chain couples TRBV6-5 to TRBJ2-5; D may be TRBD1 (6 bases). Trimming shortened V by 0 bases and J by 4 bases, and 9 bases separated the two germline ends. In germline, CDR1 is MNHEY, CDR2 SVGAGI. This CDR3 comprises 14 residues.

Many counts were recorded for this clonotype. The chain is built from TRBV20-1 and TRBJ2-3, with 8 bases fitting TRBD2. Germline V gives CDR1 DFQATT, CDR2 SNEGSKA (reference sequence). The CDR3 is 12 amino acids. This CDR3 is CSKAGEADTQYF. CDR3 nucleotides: TGCAGCAAAGCGGGGGAGGCAGATACGCAGTATTTT.

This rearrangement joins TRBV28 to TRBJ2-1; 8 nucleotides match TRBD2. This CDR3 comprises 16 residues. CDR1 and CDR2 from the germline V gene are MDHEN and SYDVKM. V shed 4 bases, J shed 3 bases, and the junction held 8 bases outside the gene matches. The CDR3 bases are TGTGCCAGCAGTTCCGGGGGTAGCGGGAACTACAATGAGCAGTTCTTC. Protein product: CASSSGGSGNYNEQFF. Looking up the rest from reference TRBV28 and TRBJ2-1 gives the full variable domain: DVKVTQSSRYLVKRTGEKVFLECVQDMDHENMFWYRQDPGLGLRLIYFSYDVKMKEKGDIPEGYSVSREKKERFSLILESASTNQTSMYLCASSSGGSGNYNEQFFGPGTRLTVL.

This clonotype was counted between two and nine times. The CDR3 is CASRRTGLVLVTNIQYF. CDR3 sequence (DNA): TGTGCCAGCCGTAGGACAGGGCTCGTCCTCGTGACAAACATTCAGTACTTC. The chain combines TRBV6-1 with TRBJ2-4; 8 bases map to TRBD1. V gave up 8 bases and J gave up 6 bases; unmatched junction bases: 18. This CDR3 is built from 17 residues. CDR1 MNHNS and CDR2 SASEGT come from the germline V gene.